This T cell receptor (beta chain) was captured by sequencing in a study of read filtering for tumor transcriptome and immune sequencing. On the study more broadly: The cohort had about 16 men and roughly 13 women aged about 45 to 80, mean roughly 66 years.

Germline V gene data show CDR1 as SGDLS and CDR2 as YYNGEE. The CDR3 has 14 amino acids. V was trimmed by 0 bases and J by 5 bases, leaving 11 bases between them. The library was built from roughly 400 ng RNA with molecular barcoded adaptors for alpha/delta and beta/gamma chains. TCRdb recomputed calls from the reads with MiXCR, one row per CDR3 protein. The table records 130,000 or so distinct CDR3 sequences, 13% of them present only once. In its sample, this clonotype was seen many times. Sequencing input: a population of CD138-negative cells sorted from bone marrow. The clonotype comes from a donor at least 40 years old with multiple myeloma. The rearrangement links TRBV9 to TRBJ2-5, with D perhaps matching TRBD1 (6 bases). The CDR3 DNA is TGTGCCAGCAGCGTAGAGTCAGGGGCGGAGACCCAGTACTTC. This translates into CASSVESGAETQYF.